This T cell receptor beta chain was obtained from a study of blood T cell repertoires in COVID-19. This CDR3 has 16 amino acids. The V gene lost 5 bases and the J gene lost 4 bases, with 15 bases spanning the gap. Germline CDR1 LGHDT, CDR2 YNNKEL (reference sequence). Assay: immunoSEQ multiplex PCR; the TCRdb copy retains only in-frame clones and omits some. The sample has about 180,000 clones; roughly 85% are singletons. The sequencing input was PBMCs or T cells enriched from blood (not recorded which). The sequence came from a man aged 35 to 55 who had recovered from COVID-19. The chain combines TRBV3-1 (or the pseudogene TRBV3-2) with TRBJ1-6; D call uncertain. DNA of the CDR3: TGTGCCAGCAGCGGAGACGGATCCTTTTATAATTCACCCCTCCACTTT. Protein: CASSGDGSFYNSPLHF.